This TCR beta chain was identified in a study of OX40 agonist ivuxolimab in advanced cancers. For the study at large: The study gave patients intravenous ivuxolimab at 0.01 to 10 mg/kg every 2 weeks. Findings of the study overall: The average count of expanded clones was higher among CD8+ T cells than among CD4+.

Libraries were prepared by immunoSEQ multiplex PCR; TCRdb keeps only in-frame clonotypes and omits some of them. Here the sample spans roughly 100,000 clones, more than 85% being singletons. CDR3 size: 14 residues. Germline V CDR1 and CDR2: SGHAT, FQNNGV. V was cut by 5 bases and J by 8 bases, with 18 bases left in between. About this clone itself: Its antigen is not known.

The sequencing here drew on CD4+ or CD8+ T cells sorted from blood, taken in a trial of the OX40 agonist ivuxolimab. The chain recombines TRBV11-2 with TRBJ1-2, with no clear D. This sequence was found in an adult with an advanced solid tumor such as melanoma, head and neck, liver or kidney cancer. DNA of the CDR3: TGTGCCAGCAGCCCCAGGACCCAACTAGAGGGCTACACCTTC. Its translation is CASSPRTQLEGYTF.